This is a list of T cell receptor beta chains from one sample in a study of shared clonotypes between healthy human individuals. Produced via immunoSEQ multiplex PCR; TCRdb's table is partial and in-frame only. The table lists some 1 million clones, roughly 75% of them singletons. The sample consisted of memory CD4+ T cells sorted from blood. Receptors were obtained from a man between 18 and 35 years old in good health. Each CDR3 is given with its conserved first and last residue. Each record gives: D gene, V gene, clone size, CDR3 length, J gene, CDR3 protein, CDR3 DNA. D genes are given only for firm matches. The size field is filled for only some rows; it gives once, few, many or a size class.

D gene: -; V gene: TRBV2; clone size: few; CDR3 length: 12; J gene: TRBJ2-2; CDR3 protein: CASTRGVGELFF; CDR3 DNA: TGTGCCAGCACCCGGGGCGTCGGGGAGCTGTTTTTT
D gene: TRBD1; V gene: TRBV7-9; clone size: -; CDR3 length: 14; J gene: TRBJ2-3; CDR3 protein: CASSPGQGLDTQYF; CDR3 DNA: TGTGCCAGCAGCCCCGGACAGGGTTTAGATACGCAGTATTTT
D gene: -; V gene: TRBV11-2; clone size: many; CDR3 length: 16; J gene: TRBJ2-7; CDR3 protein: CASSLGGGFSSYEQYF; CDR3 DNA: TGTGCCAGCAGCTTAGGGGGGGGCTTTAGCTCCTACGAGCAGTACTTC
D gene: TRBD1; V gene: TRBV11-2; clone size: -; CDR3 length: 16; J gene: TRBJ2-1; CDR3 protein: CASSQATGDRYNEQFF; CDR3 DNA: TGTGCCAGCAGCCAAGCAACTGGGGACAGGTACAATGAGCAGTTCTTC
D gene: -; V gene: TRBV10-3; clone size: -; CDR3 length: 12; J gene: TRBJ2-7; CDR3 protein: CAIRSSSYEQYF; CDR3 DNA: TGTGCCATCCGGTCAAGCTCCTACGAGCAGTACTTC
D gene: TRBD1; V gene: TRBV11-3; clone size: -; CDR3 length: 14; J gene: TRBJ2-7; CDR3 protein: CASSSGQGIDEQYF; CDR3 DNA: TGTGCCAGCAGCTCAGGACAGGGAATCGACGAGCAGTACTTC
D gene: TRBD2; V gene: TRBV5-1; clone size: -; CDR3 length: 14; J gene: TRBJ2-3; CDR3 protein: CASSPLAGADTQYF; CDR3 DNA: TGCGCCAGCAGCCCACTAGCGGGAGCGGATACGCAGTATTTT
D gene: TRBD2; V gene: TRBV5-1; clone size: many; CDR3 length: 14; J gene: TRBJ2-5; CDR3 protein: CASSPLAGEETQYF; CDR3 DNA: TGCGCCAGCAGCCCGCTAGCGGGGGAGGAGACCCAGTACTTC
D gene: -; V gene: TRBV25-1; clone size: -; CDR3 length: 14; J gene: TRBJ1-4; CDR3 protein: CASSESGPGEKLFF; CDR3 DNA: TGTGCCAGCAGTGAAAGCGGCCCTGGGGAAAAACTGTTTTTT
D gene: -; V gene: TRBV9; clone size: -; CDR3 length: 15; J gene: TRBJ2-3; CDR3 protein: CASSVAGKGTDTQYF; CDR3 DNA: TGTGCCAGCAGCGTAGCGGGAAAGGGCACAGATACGCAGTATTTT
D gene: -; V gene: TRBV5-4; clone size: -; CDR3 length: 15; J gene: TRBJ2-5; CDR3 protein: CASRLTTGGQETQYF; CDR3 DNA: TGTGCCAGCAGACTCACGACAGGTGGGCAGGAGACCCAGTACTTC
D gene: -; V gene: TRBV18; clone size: -; CDR3 length: 18; J gene: TRBJ2-6; CDR3 protein: CASSPNGPLLSGANVLTF; CDR3 DNA: TGTGCCAGCTCACCAAATGGGCCGCTACTCTCTGGGGCCAACGTCCTGACTTTC
D gene: TRBD1; V gene: TRBV7-2; clone size: -; CDR3 length: 14; J gene: TRBJ2-5; CDR3 protein: CASSKGAVRETQYF; CDR3 DNA: TGTGCCAGCAGCAAGGGGGCGGTTAGAGAGACCCAGTACTTC
D gene: -; V gene: TRBV10-3; clone size: once; CDR3 length: 13; J gene: TRBJ1-3; CDR3 protein: CAISELAVTNIYF; CDR3 DNA: TGTGCCATCAGTGAGCTCGCCGTTACTAACATATATTTT
D gene: TRBD2; V gene: TRBV7-2; clone size: -; CDR3 length: 16; J gene: TRBJ2-3; CDR3 protein: CASSATSGRGPDTQYF; CDR3 DNA: TGTGCCAGCAGCGCTACTAGCGGGAGAGGTCCAGATACGCAGTATTTT
D gene: -; V gene: TRBV30; clone size: few; CDR3 length: 13; J gene: TRBJ1-4; CDR3 protein: CAWNGANSEKLFF; CDR3 DNA: TGTGCCTGGAACGGAGCAAACAGCGAAAAACTGTTTTTT
D gene: TRBD1; V gene: TRBV7-6; clone size: -; CDR3 length: 15; J gene: TRBJ2-7; CDR3 protein: CASSLTTGGSYEQYF; CDR3 DNA: TGTGCCAGCAGCTTGACGACAGGGGGCTCCTACGAGCAGTACTTC
D gene: TRBD2; V gene: TRBV7-2; clone size: -; CDR3 length: 18; J gene: TRBJ2-5; CDR3 protein: CASSSQGLAGIDQETQYF; CDR3 DNA: TGTGCCAGCAGCTCGCAGGGACTAGCGGGAATAGATCAAGAGACCCAGTACTTC
D gene: -; V gene: TRBV7-8; clone size: -; CDR3 length: 19; J gene: TRBJ2-4; CDR3 protein: CASSLESLGLGRNKNIQYF; CDR3 DNA: TGTGCCAGCAGCTTAGAAAGTTTGGGTCTGGGCCGGAACAAAAACATTCAGTACTTC
D gene: TRBD2; V gene: TRBV4-3; clone size: -; CDR3 length: 16; J gene: TRBJ2-2; CDR3 protein: CASSQRRVLAAGELFF; CDR3 DNA: TGCGCCAGCAGCCAGAGGAGGGTACTAGCGGCCGGGGAGCTGTTTTTT
D gene: -; V gene: TRBV30; clone size: few; CDR3 length: 13; J gene: TRBJ1-6; CDR3 protein: CAWDTGSNSPLHF; CDR3 DNA: TGTGCCTGGGATACAGGGAGTAATTCACCCCTCCACTTT
D gene: -; V gene: TRBV29-1; clone size: -; CDR3 length: 15; J gene: TRBJ2-3; CDR3 protein: CSVEAGVNSTDTQYF; CDR3 DNA: TGCAGCGTTGAGGCCGGGGTGAATTCCACAGATACGCAGTATTTT
D gene: -; V gene: TRBV6-5; clone size: -; CDR3 length: 14; J gene: TRBJ2-7; CDR3 protein: CASSYSGVTYEQYF; CDR3 DNA: TGTGCCAGCAGTTACTCCGGCGTCACCTACGAGCAGTACTTC